What follows describes a single T cell receptor (beta chain). The data were produced by immunoSEQ multiplex PCR, yet TCRdb's version contains in-frame clones alone and is incomplete. This sample carries 150,000 to 200,000 clones, over 75% of them seen once, and the ten largest clones take more than 2.5%. This sample is part of a study of cytotoxic CD8 clonotypes in ibrutinib-treated CLL. This clonotype was sampled from a human donor with chronic lymphocytic leukemia. The sequencing used PBMCs, collected at disease progression, from a patient treated with ibrutinib.

The chain's CDR3 is CASSQTGNTIYF. Written as DNA, the CDR3 is TGTGCCAGCAGTCAAACTGGAAACACCATATATTTT. J is TRBJ1-3 and V is TRBV14; the D is unclear. The CDR3 extends over 12 amino acids. Germline CDR1 reads SGHDN; CDR2 reads FVKESK. The ends were cut back, 6 bases at V and 2 bases at J, with 5 bases in the middle.